Each of the 17 T cell receptor beta chains below was sequenced from the same sample in a study of blood T cell repertoires in COVID-19. Clones were sequenced by immunoSEQ multiplex PCR, and TCRdb holds only the in-frame ones, with some missing. The sample has about 240,000 clones, approximately 80% seen once. Material for sequencing was peripheral blood. The receptors here all came from a woman between 18 and 29 years old with acute or convalescent COVID-19.

The chain is built from TRBV2 and TRBJ1-2; D is ambiguous. The CDR3 contains 13 residues. Per the germline V gene, CDR1 is SNHLY and CDR2 is FYNNEI. Trimming cost V 4 bases and J 3 bases, with 9 bases left between them. CDR3 sequence reads: CASSVVADYGYTF. The DNA for the CDR3 is TGTGCCAGCAGTGTGGTCGCGGACTATGGCTACACCTTC.

This clone was recorded a few times. V usage is TRBV7-2 and J usage is TRBJ2-7, with D maybe TRBD1 (7 bases). Germline CDR1 is SGHTA and CDR2 is FQGNSA. This CDR3 is built from 15 residues. The V gene lost 4 bases and the J gene lost 6 bases, with 19 bases spanning the gap. Written as DNA, the CDR3 is TGTGCCAGCAGCTCGAGAACCTACAGGGGAGGCGAGCAGTACTTC. Amino acids: CASSSRTYRGGEQYF.

This chain joins TRBV5-5 and TRBJ1-4; 9 nucleotides match TRBD1. The germline V gene encodes CDR1 SGHKS and CDR2 YYEKEE (reference sequence). CDR3 length: 15 residues. V dropped 2 bases and J dropped 8; count of bases not matched to a gene: 7. CDR3 in amino acids: CASSLGDREEEKLFF. DNA of the CDR3: TGTGCCAGCAGCTTAGGGGACAGGGAGGAGGAAAAACTGTTTTTT.

J is TRBJ2-1 and V is TRBV28, with a tentative D call TRBD2 (5 bases). V was shortened by 5 bases and J by 0 bases, with 11 bases between the two germline ends. This CDR3 is built from 15 residues. Germline V gives CDR1 MDHEN, CDR2 SYDVKM. The DNA of the CDR3 is TGTGCCAGCAGTCCCGGACTGAGCTCCTACAATGAGCAGTTCTTC. Residues: CASSPGLSSYNEQFF.

V and J are TRBV24-1 and TRBJ2-4; 7 bases match TRBD1. This CDR3 region has 16 residues. Trimming removed 2 bases from V and 7 bases from J; junction bases left unmatched: 10. The germline CDR1 and CDR2 sequences are KGHDR and SFDVKD. Here the CDR3 reads CATSDYPGQSRNIQYF. DNA for the CDR3: TGTGCCACCAGTGATTACCCGGGACAGAGTCGGAACATTCAGTACTTC.

The chain uses TRBV21-1 and TRBJ2-5; no DNA check was done on the table's D call, TRBD2. TRBV21-1 is given as a pseudogene. The CDR3 runs to 17 residues. DNA for the CDR3: TGTGCCAGCACCCGGGCTAGCGGGAGGGCTGTTCTAGAGACCCAGTACTTC. Translated: CASTRASGRAVLETQYF.

The gene calls are TRBV7-2 and TRBJ1-5, with TRBD1 identical over 8 bases. The CDR3 is 14 amino acids. Germline lookup yields CDR1 SGHTA and CDR2 FQGNSA. J gave up 5 bases and V 1 base, and 1 base lay outside the gene matches. The CDR3, as DNA: TGTGCCAGCAGCTTAGGGACAGGGTATCAGCCCCAGCATTTT. It is translated as CASSLGTGYQPQHF.

About this clone itself: A read error may account for a junction end that differs from germline. V and J are TRBV2 and TRBJ2-3; 8 nucleotides align to TRBD2. Germline lookup yields CDR1 SNHLY and CDR2 FYNNEI. The CDR3 is 10 amino acids. The chain's CDR3 is CASSDGTSAF. The CDR3 region has the DNA TGTGCCAGCAGTGACGGGACTAGTGCCTTT.

The rearrangement links TRBV28 to TRBJ1-1; D gene uncertain. Between the trimmed V and J ends, which lost 5 bases and 1 base, there was a span of 14 bases. CDR3 length: 15 amino acids. Germline CDR1 reads MDHEN; CDR2 reads SYDVKM. The CDR3 region has the DNA TGTGCCAGCAGTCCACACAAAACCGCGAACACTGAAGCTTTCTTT. This sequence encodes CASSPHKTANTEAFF.

Written as DNA, the CDR3 is TGTGCCAGCAGCTCATTCGGGACAGGGTATTGGGATGGCTACACCTTC. Protein sequence: CASSSFGTGYWDGYTF. V is TRBV13 and J is TRBJ1-2; 9 bases are a match to TRBD1. This CDR3 has 16 residues. From germline, CDR1 is PRHDT and CDR2 FYEKMQ (reference sequence). Trimming at V came to 4 bases and at J to 6 bases, leaving 12 bases not matched to a gene.

V is TRBV2 and J is TRBJ2-1, with 7 bases identical to TRBD2. The V segment lost 6 bases and the J segment 12 bases; nucleotides outside the gene matches: 14. CDR1 is SNHLY, CDR2 FYNNEI, per germline. This CDR3 is built from 14 residues. This CDR3 is CASRGLTGLWAQFF. The CDR3 bases are TGTGCCAGCAGGGGACTAACCGGGCTATGGGCGCAGTTCTTC.

J is TRBJ1-2 and V is TRBV27; TRBD1 agrees at 8 bases. V shed 6 bases, J shed 3 bases, and the junction held 12 bases outside the gene matches. Germline lookup yields CDR1 MNHEY and CDR2 SMNVEV (reference sequence). The CDR3 runs to 16 residues. CDR3 nucleotides: TGTGCCAGCAGCTCAACTTGGACAGGGATGGACTATGGCTACACCTTC. Encoded protein: CASSSTWTGMDYGYTF.

The chain joins TRBV3-1 (or the pseudogene TRBV3-2) to TRBJ2-1, with 7 positions matching TRBD1. V was pared by 4 bases and J by 4 bases, with 19 bases of the junction left unmatched. CDR1 LGHDT and CDR2 YNNKEL come from the germline V gene (reference sequence). The CDR3 length is 19 residues. The CDR3 region is CASSPRDSHHPGRYNEQFF. The CDR3 region has the DNA TGTGCCAGCAGCCCCCGGGACAGCCACCACCCGGGTAGATACAATGAGCAGTTCTTC.

This clone was detected once. The rearrangement uses TRBV28 and TRBJ1-5; D is ambiguous. The CDR3 totals 17 residues. V dropped 3 bases and J dropped 0 bases, with 15 bases sitting between them. Germline V gene data show CDR1 as MDHEN and CDR2 as SYDVKM. The chain's CDR3 is CASSFLVADYSNQPQHF. DNA of the CDR3: TGTGCCAGCAGTTTTCTTGTCGCAGACTATAGCAATCAGCCCCAGCATTTT. Based on the CDR3 plus reference TRBV28 and TRBJ1-5, the full variable domain is DVKVTQSSRYLVKRTGEKVFLECVQDMDHENMFWYRQDPGLGLRLIYFSYDVKMKEKGDIPEGYSVSREKKERFSLILESASTNQTSMYLCASSFLVADYSNQPQHFGDGTRLSIL.

This clone was recorded once. This rearrangement joins TRBV28 to TRBJ2-1; a weak D match, TRBD1 (6 bases). Germline V gives CDR1 MDHEN, CDR2 SYDVKM. V was shortened by 6 bases and J by 9 bases, with 9 bases between the two germline ends. The CDR3 is made up of 11 amino acids. The chain's CDR3 is CASRKGGEQFF. DNA for the CDR3: TGTGCCAGCAGGAAAGGGGGTGAGCAGTTCTTC.

This chain uses TRBV15 with TRBJ2-1, with TRBD1 identical over 7 bases. With 6 bases clipped from V and 5 bases from J, the junction kept 10 bases outside the gene matches. Germline V gene lookup returns CDR1 LNHNV and CDR2 YYDKDF (reference sequence). CDR3 length: 15 residues. Here the CDR3 reads CATSPVGTANNEQFF. Written as DNA, the CDR3 is TGTGCCACCAGTCCCGTAGGGACAGCGAACAATGAGCAGTTCTTC.

This clone came up once. The chain combines TRBV7-8 with TRBJ2-7, with TRBD2 matching 7 bases. The germline CDR1 and CDR2 sequences are SGHVS and FQNEAQ. V trimming: 7 bases; J trimming: 1 base; junction bases outside the gene matches: 10. This CDR3 region has 15 residues. CDR3 region: CASNHQAGSSYEQYF. The CDR3 DNA reads TGTGCCAGCAACCATCAAGCGGGAAGTTCCTACGAGCAGTACTTC. The whole variable domain, filled in from reference TRBV7-8 and TRBJ2-7, reads GAGVSQSPRYKVAKRGQDVALRCDPISGHVSLFWYQQALGQGPEFLTYFQNEAQLDKSGLPSDRFFAERPEGSVSTLKIQRTQQEDSAVYLCASNHQAGSSYEQYFGPGTRLTVT.